The 27 T cell receptor beta chains below come from one sample, sequenced in a study of T-cell memory formation after mild COVID-19. TCRdb independently ran MiXCR on the 5' RACE reads; one entry per CDR3 protein. The top ten clones hold roughly 23% of a sample with approximately 350,000 distinct CDR3 sequences, 10% to 15% of them seen once. The sequenced sample consisted of PBMCs or a T cell subset sorted from them (not recorded which). Receptors were obtained from a man between 18 and 29 years old who had mild COVID-19 (a few samples of this study predate the infection). Cell type and time point are not known.

As DNA, the CDR3 is TGTGCCAGCCTACTAGCGGCGAACACCGGGGAGCTGTTTTTT. It translates to CASLLAANTGELFF. V is TRBV12-3 or TRBV12-4 and J is TRBJ2-2, with 8 bases lining up with TRBD2. The CDR3 is 14 amino acids. V shed 8 bases and J 0 bases; nucleotides not matched to a gene: 2.

This chain links TRBV6-5 with TRBJ2-2; no clear D gene. The V gene lost 4 bases and the J gene lost 3 bases, with 9 bases spanning the gap. Germline V gives CDR1 MNHEY, CDR2 SVGAGI. CDR3 length: 14 amino acids. The CDR3: CASSSTEYTGELFF. The CDR3 region has the DNA TGTGCCAGCAGTTCCACCGAGTACACCGGGGAGCTGTTTTTT.

CDR3 protein: CASRMMEAFF. The CDR3 nucleotides read TGTGCCAGCAGGATGATGGAAGCTTTCTTT. The J gene is TRBJ1-1, the V gene TRBV7-9; unclear D gene. Germline V gives CDR1 SEHNR, CDR2 FQNEAQ (reference sequence). The CDR3 runs to 10 residues. V lost 6 bases, J lost 8 bases, and 7 bases lay in between. The whole variable domain, filled in from reference TRBV7-9 and TRBJ1-1, reads DTGVSQNPRHKITKRGQNVTFRCDPISEHNRLYWYRQTLGQGPEFLTYFQNEAQLEKSRLLSDRFSAERPKGSFSTLEIQRTEQGDSAMYLCASRMMEAFFGQGTRLTVV.

This clonotype was counted only a few times. In DNA form, the CDR3 reads TGTGCCAGCAGTTTAATGGGGGGTGGCTACACCTTC. Translating gives CASSLMGGGYTF. The chain links TRBV12-3 or TRBV12-4 to TRBJ1-2; D is possibly TRBD1 (5 bases). This CDR3 is 12 amino acids long. V dropped 2 bases and J dropped 7 bases, with 8 bases sitting between them.

This clonotype has more than one count but fewer than ten. V usage is TRBV12-3 or TRBV12-4 and J usage is TRBJ1-5; D not certain. The CDR3 is 14 amino acids. With 2 bases removed from V and 2 bases from J, the gap between germline ends came to 7 bases. DNA for the CDR3: TGTGCCAGCAGTTTAAGGGTAGGCAATCAGCCCCAGCATTTT. This gives the protein CASSLRVGNQPQHF.

A few counts support this clonotype. In nucleotides, the CDR3 is TGTGCCAGCAGCCTGGGGGTGACTGGAGAAAAACTGTTTTTT. Translation: CASSLGVTGEKLFF. The V call is TRBV14, the J call TRBJ1-4; a weak D match, TRBD1 (5 bases). Trimming removed 4 bases at V and 8 bases at J, with 14 bases between. This CDR3 spans 14 amino acids. Germline V gene lookup returns CDR1 SGHDN and CDR2 FVKESK. The whole variable domain, filled in from reference TRBV14 and TRBJ1-4, reads EAGVTQFPSHSVIEKGQTVTLRCDPISGHDNLYWYRRVMGKEIKFLLHFVKESKQDESGMPNNRFLAERTGGTYSTLKVQPAELEDSGVYFCASSLGVTGEKLFFGSGTQLSVL.

The chain carries TRBV7-2 and TRBJ2-5; TRBD2 is a possible D gene (6 bases). Trimming shortened V by 4 bases and J by 5 bases, and 17 bases separated the two germline ends. Germline assignment: CDR1 SGHTA and CDR2 FQGNSA. The CDR3 consists of 15 residues. CDR3 loop: CASSSEGGVMETQYF. The CDR3 DNA reads as TGTGCCAGCAGCTCTGAAGGAGGGGTTATGGAGACCCAGTACTTC. Variable domain in full (rest from reference TRBV7-2 and TRBJ2-5): GAGVSQSPSNKVTEKGKDVELRCDPISGHTALYWYRQSLGQGLEFLIYFQGNSAPDKSGLPSDRFSAERTGGSVSTLTIQRTQQEDSAVYLCASSSEGGVMETQYFGPGTRLLVL.

V is TRBV12-3 or TRBV12-4 and J is TRBJ2-5; no firm D call. The CDR3 runs to 14 residues. Trimming cost V 2 bases and J 3 bases, with 10 bases left between them. The DNA of the CDR3 is TGTGCCAGCAGTTTAATGGCTACTGAAGAGACCCAGTACTTC. It codes for CASSLMATEETQYF.

The chain uses TRBV20-1 and TRBJ2-3; D remains ambiguous. Germline-derived CDR1 and CDR2 are DFQATT and SNEGSKA (reference sequence). CDR3 length: 14 residues. V lost 2 bases, J lost 1 base, and 10 bases lay in between. The CDR3 reads CSARRGFGTDTQYF. The DNA for the CDR3 is TGCAGTGCTAGACGAGGATTCGGCACAGATACGCAGTATTTT.

There are many counts of this clonotype. The chain joins TRBV7-2 to TRBJ2-1; D may correspond to TRBD1 or TRBD2 (6 bases each). Trimming took 5 bases from V and 6 from J, leaving 14 bases between them. The length of the CDR3 is 14 residues. Germline V gene data show CDR1 as SGHTA and CDR2 as FQGNSA. The CDR3 loop is CASSPQRGANEQFF. In DNA, the CDR3 is TGTGCCAGCAGCCCCCAAAGGGGGGCCAATGAGCAGTTCTTC.

This chain uses TRBV5-5 with TRBJ2-3, with D possibly TRBD1 on 6 matching bases. CDR3 size: 15 residues. Germline V lookup: CDR1 SGHKS, CDR2 YYEKEE (reference sequence). V lost 3 bases and J lost 3, with 14 bases in between. The CDR3 region is CASSWGHRSTDTQYF. The CDR3 region has the DNA TGTGCCAGCAGCTGGGGACACCGTAGTACAGATACGCAGTATTTT.

The chain has TRBV18 and TRBJ2-5, with D perhaps matching TRBD1 (5 bases). The germline V and J ends were trimmed by 5 bases and 0 bases, with 13 bases remaining between them. This CDR3 contains 15 residues. Looked up from germline, CDR1 is KGHSH and CDR2 is LQKENI. The CDR3 region has the DNA TGTGCCAGCTCAGGCTTAGGACACTACCAAGAGACCCAGTACTTC. Translating gives CASSGLGHYQETQYF.

The rearrangement uses TRBV7-9 and TRBJ1-6; 7 bases map to TRBD1. The V gene's germline CDR1 is SEHNR and CDR2 FQNEAQ (reference sequence). The CDR3 is made up of 15 amino acids. V gave up 6 bases and J gave up 2 bases; unmatched junction bases: 4. Written as DNA, the CDR3 is TGTGCCAGCAGGTCCAGGGGGACCTATAATTCACCCCTCCACTTT. Protein: CASRSRGTYNSPLHF.

This clonotype came up a few times. The rearrangement joins TRBV20-1 to TRBJ2-1; 13 bases fit TRBD2. This CDR3 has 14 residues. With 6 bases clipped from V and 8 bases from J, the junction kept 7 bases outside the gene matches. Looked up from germline, CDR1 is DFQATT and CDR2 is SNEGSKA (reference sequence). CDR3 residues: CSADGLAGVDEQFF. The CDR3 DNA follows: TGCAGTGCCGACGGACTAGCGGGGGTGGATGAGCAGTTCTTC.

This clonotype was counted a few times. This chain joins TRBV20-1 and TRBJ1-1; D is ambiguous. CDR3 length: 12 amino acids. Between the trimmed V and J ends, which lost 7 bases and 5 bases, there was a span of 14 bases. Germline-derived CDR1 and CDR2 are DFQATT and SNEGSKA (reference sequence). The CDR3 loop reads CSVPPSPTEAFF. The CDR3 coding sequence is TGCAGTGTCCCACCCTCCCCGACTGAAGCTTTCTTT.

The gene calls are TRBV7-4 and TRBJ2-3, with unresolved D. The CDR3 spans 16 residues. Germline assignment: CDR1 SGHVT and CDR2 SQSDAQ. V was cut by 1 base and J by 0 bases, with 11 bases left in between. Written as DNA, the CDR3 is TGTGCCAGCAGCTTAGGGGCATGTCGAAGCACAGATACGCAGTATTTT. Its protein is CASSLGACRSTDTQYF.

V gene TRBV20-1 combines with J gene TRBJ1-1, with 10 bases matching TRBD1. CDR3 size: 15 residues. After removal of 0 bases from V and 3 bases from J, the junction contained 4 bases not matched to a gene. The germline V gene has CDR1 DFQATT and CDR2 SNEGSKA (reference sequence). CDR3 region: CSARDVGTGDTEAFF. The CDR3 DNA reads TGCAGTGCTAGAGATGTTGGGACAGGGGACACTGAAGCTTTCTTT.

In DNA form, the CDR3 reads TGTGCCAGCAGTTACCGGTTTCAGGACGGCTACACCTTC. This encodes CASSYRFQDGYTF. J is TRBJ1-2 and V is TRBV6-5; unclear D gene. This CDR3 is built from 13 residues. V was trimmed by 2 bases and J by 8 bases, leaving 12 bases between them. CDR1 and CDR2 (germline): MNHEY, SVGAGI.

This clonotype was picked up a small number of times. This rearrangement joins TRBV4-1 to TRBJ2-6; TRBD1 aligns across 7 bases. The CDR3 covers 18 residues. Unmatched junction bases numbered 11, after V lost 2 bases and J lost 4 bases. The germline V gene encodes CDR1 MGHRA and CDR2 YSYEKL. Here the CDR3 DNA reads TGCGCCAGCAGCCAACGACAGGGTCCCTCTACCGGGGCCAACGTCCTGACTTTC. Translating it yields CASSQRQGPSTGANVLTF.

The V call is TRBV14, the J call TRBJ2-7; D not resolved. Trimming shortened V by 1 base and J by 0 bases, and 4 bases separated the two germline ends. This CDR3 contains 13 residues. Germline V gene data show CDR1 as SGHDN and CDR2 as FVKESK. As DNA, the CDR3 is TGTGCCAGCAGCCAAGCCAGCTCCTACGAGCAGTACTTC. This sequence encodes CASSQASSYEQYF.

This clonotype has only a few counts. J is TRBJ2-7 and V is TRBV6-6; D perhaps matches TRBD1 (6 bases). V was shortened by 6 bases and J by 2 bases, with 14 bases between the two germline ends. The germline CDR1 and CDR2 sequences are MNHNY and SVGAGI (reference sequence). The CDR3 length is 14 residues. The CDR3 is CASRTQGKAYEQYV. CDR3 nucleotide sequence: TGTGCCAGCAGGACACAGGGAAAAGCCTACGAGCAGTACGTC.

The CDR3 sequence is CASSNPTGFYNEQFF. In nucleotides, the CDR3 is TGCGCCAGCAGCAACCCTACAGGGTTCTACAATGAGCAGTTCTTC. The chain has TRBV5-1 and TRBJ2-1; weak D call: TRBD1 (6 bases). Trimming removed 4 bases at V and 3 bases at J, with 14 bases between. The CDR3 sequence is 15 residues long. In germline, CDR1 is SGHRS, CDR2 YFSETQ.

The chain recombines TRBV7-2 with TRBJ1-1; D is unclear. Germline loops: CDR1 SGHTA, CDR2 FQGNSA. The CDR3 is 14 amino acids. Trimming removed 3 bases at V and 3 bases at J, with 11 bases between. CDR3 nucleotides: TGTGCCAGCAGCTTTAGCGGCGGGGACACTGAAGCTTTCTTT. This translates into CASSFSGGDTEAFF.

This clonotype was found a few times. J is TRBJ2-3 and V is TRBV4-2; D is possibly TRBD2 (5 bases). Germline values: CDR1 LGHNA, CDR2 YNFKEQ. The CDR3 contains 16 residues. The V gene lost 4 bases and the J gene lost 0 bases, with 14 bases spanning the gap. CDR3 DNA sequence: TGTGCCAGCAGCCTGGCGAGCGGAACTAGCACAGATACGCAGTATTTT. This gives the protein CASSLASGTSTDTQYF.

V usage is TRBV4-1 and J usage is TRBJ1-2; D unresolved. V was pared by 0 bases and J by 0 bases, with 8 bases between. Germline CDR1 is MGHRA and CDR2 is YSYEKL. The CDR3 totals 15 residues. The CDR3 reads CASSQEGHANYGYTF. Written as DNA, the CDR3 is TGCGCCAGCAGCCAAGAAGGCCATGCTAACTATGGCTACACCTTC.

This rearrangement joins TRBV10-3 to TRBJ2-1; 9 positions agree with TRBD1. J gave up 2 bases and V 5 bases, and 4 bases lay outside the gene matches. The CDR3 length is 15 residues. Per germline, CDR1 ENHRY and CDR2 SYGVKD. CDR3 sequence (DNA): TGTGCCATCAGTCCCGGGACAGGGACCTACAATGAGCAGTTCTTC. Its translation: CAISPGTGTYNEQFF.

This clonotype occurred a few times. The V and J genes are TRBV15 and TRBJ2-2; 8 nucleotides agree with TRBD1. Germline loops: CDR1 LNHNV, CDR2 YYDKDF (reference sequence). Trimming took 1 base from V and 6 from J; bases not matched to a gene: 4. CDR3 length equals 15 residues. The CDR3 sequence: CATSRVTGVSGELFF. In DNA form, the CDR3 reads TGTGCCACCAGCAGAGTGACAGGGGTGTCCGGGGAGCTGTTTTTT.